These 30 T cell receptor beta chains originate from one sample sequenced in a study of T cells in Graves' hyperthyroidism and ophthalmopathy. Amplification of TCR beta CDR3 regions used RNA as the template. HTBI primers drove first-round RT-PCR of the TCR CDR3. TCRdb used MiXCR to reprocess the multiplex PCR reads, holding one entry per CDR3 protein. Here the sample spans approximately 570,000 distinct CDR3 sequences, 20% being singletons. Sequencing was performed on blood. These receptor sequences come from a man between 35 and 55 years old with Graves' ophthalmopathy.

This clonotype has only a few counts. V is TRBV27 and J is TRBJ2-2, with 8 bases lining up with TRBD1. CDR3 length: 15 amino acids. Germline CDR1 MNHEY, CDR2 SMNVEV (reference sequence). Unmatched junction bases numbered 5, after V lost 4 bases and J lost 4 bases. CDR3 protein: CASSWTGLSTGELFF. The CDR3 DNA reads TGTGCCAGCAGTTGGACAGGGTTGAGCACCGGGGAGCTGTTTTTT.

This clonotype has more than one count but fewer than ten. The genes are TRBV12-5 and TRBJ2-5, with 9 bases that match TRBD1. The CDR3 is 13 residues long. Per the germline V gene, CDR1 is LGHNT and CDR2 is FRNRAP. Germline trimming cut 9 bases from V and 4 bases from J; bases unmatched to any gene: 6. This CDR3 reads CASQQGASETQYF. In DNA, the CDR3 is TGTGCTAGCCAACAGGGGGCTTCAGAGACCCAGTACTTC.

The chain joins TRBV5-1 to TRBJ2-7; TRBD1 agrees at 12 bases. The germline V gene has CDR1 SGHRS and CDR2 YFSETQ. The CDR3 length is 15 residues. V lost 4 bases, J lost 2 bases, and 4 bases stayed unmatched. The CDR3 reads CASSTGTGGAYEQYF. DNA of the CDR3: TGCGCCAGCAGCACCGGGACAGGGGGCGCCTACGAGCAGTACTTC.

This clonotype occurred a few times. The rearrangement uses TRBV20-1 and TRBJ1-4; D gene ambiguous. Per germline, CDR1 DFQATT and CDR2 SNEGSKA (reference sequence). Trimming took off 6 bases at V and 8 bases at J, with 10 bases between the two ends. The CDR3 is 11 residues long. The CDR3 DNA reads TGCAGTGCCCCCTGGAGGGAAAAACTGTTTTTT. Translating gives CSAPWREKLFF.

CDR3 nucleotides: TGTGCCAGCAGTTTATCTACCCGGGACAGGGAGTCCGAGCAGTACTTC. Its translation: CASSLSTRDRESEQYF. This chain joins TRBV28 and TRBJ2-7; 9 bases fit TRBD1. V dropped 1 base and J dropped 6; count of bases not matched to a gene: 10. CDR1 MDHEN and CDR2 SYDVKM come from the germline V gene. CDR3 length equals 16 residues.

This clonotype was seen only a few times. The V call is TRBV6-1, the J call TRBJ2-5; D is unclear. The CDR3 length is 14 residues. From germline, CDR1 is MNHNS and CDR2 SASEGT. The V end was cut by 2 bases, the J end by 2 bases, with 9 bases between. The CDR3 DNA is TGTGCCAGCAGTGAACTCGGCAGTCAAGAGACCCAGTACTTC. Translation: CASSELGSQETQYF.

The V call is TRBV5-5, the J call TRBJ2-7, with a weak D call TRBD1 (6 bases). The J call is in doubt because the DNA end fits TRBJ2-1 better. This CDR3 contains 16 residues. Germline CDR1 and CDR2: SGHKS and YYEKEE (reference sequence). The CDR3 here is CASSSRQARGASEQFF. The CDR3, as DNA: TGTGCCAGCAGCTCGCGCCAGGCCAGGGGAGCCAGCGAGCAGTTCTTC.

In regard to this clonotype: This may come from a read error, since a much larger clone is one base off. This chain uses TRBV30 with TRBJ1-1; tentatively, D is TRBD1 (5 bases). V was clipped by 5 bases and J by 0 bases, with 16 bases between them. In germline, CDR1 is GTSNPN, CDR2 SVGIG (reference sequence). The CDR3 is 15 amino acids. The CDR3 spells CAWSRDGSMNTEAFF. The CDR3 region has the DNA TGTGCCTGGTCCCGGGACGGCTCTATGAACACTGAAGCTTTCTTT.

The genes are TRBV4-3 and TRBJ1-1, with D unresolved. CDR1 is LGHNA and CDR2 is YSLEER in the germline V gene. The length of the CDR3 is 17 residues. The germline V and J ends were trimmed by 3 bases and 0 bases, with 17 bases remaining between them. CDR3 amino acids: CASSQRDPLRMNTEAFF. Written as DNA, the CDR3 is TGCGCCAGCAGCCAGAGGGATCCCCTTCGGATGAACACTGAAGCTTTCTTT.

This clonotype has a count of ten or more. This chain connects TRBV20-1 to TRBJ2-7; D is unresolved. V lost 3 bases and J 5 bases, leaving 17 bases between the germline ends. The CDR3 is 14 residues long. Germline CDR1 is DFQATT and CDR2 is SNEGSKA (reference sequence). The CDR3 reads CSASPSGPRNEQYF. DNA for the CDR3: TGCAGTGCTAGCCCTTCGGGCCCTAGAAACGAGCAGTACTTC.

The rearrangement joins TRBV24-1 to TRBJ2-2, with D unresolved. This CDR3 contains 14 residues. V dropped 2 bases and J dropped 5 bases, with 8 bases sitting between them. CDR1 and CDR2 from the germline V gene are KGHDR and SFDVKD. CDR3 coding DNA: TGTGCCACCAGTGATTGGAAGGAAACCGGGGAGCTGTTTTTT. Protein product: CATSDWKETGELFF.

The chain combines TRBV6-6 with TRBJ2-3; 8 positions match TRBD2. The V gene end was trimmed by 2 bases and the J gene end by 1 base; junction bases not matched to a gene: 5. Germline V gives CDR1 MNHNY, CDR2 SVGAGI (reference sequence). The CDR3 is 16 amino acids. CDR3 bases: TGTGCCAGCAGTTACCCTCCCGGGGGGGGCACAGATACGCAGTATTTT. Its protein product is CASSYPPGGGTDTQYF.

This chain connects TRBV6-4 to TRBJ2-2, with 9 bases aligning to TRBD1. There are 14 residues in the CDR3. Germline CDR1 MRHNA, CDR2 SNTAGT. V shed 10 bases, J shed 4 bases, and the junction held 7 bases outside the gene matches. DNA of the CDR3: TGTGCCACCCGACAGGGGGTTACCACCGGGGAGCTGTTTTTT. It specifies CATRQGVTTGELFF.

A remark on this clonotype: A read error may produce the germline difference seen at one junction end. The chain links TRBV4-2 to TRBJ1-4, with 7 bases identical to TRBD1. The CDR3 extends over 16 amino acids. Germline CDR1 LGHNA, CDR2 YNFKEQ. The CDR3, as DNA: TGTGCCAGCAGACAAGCCGACAGGGATGACTTTGAAAAACTGTTTTTT. Translated: CASRQADRDDFEKLFF.

CDR3 loop: CASSQDAGNTIYF. The CDR3 DNA reads as TGTGCCAGCAGCCAAGATGCCGGAAACACCATATATTTT. The V call is TRBV3-1, the J call TRBJ1-3; D unclear. CDR3 length: 13 amino acids. Germline V CDR1 and CDR2: LGHDT, YNNKEL (reference sequence). V lost 0 bases, J lost 4 bases, and 4 bases lay in between.

This clonotype has just a few counts. The CDR3 here is CAWSNGGPPPFF. CDR3 coding DNA: TGTGCCTGGAGCAACGGCGGGCCTCCCCCGTTCTTC. The rearrangement uses TRBV30 and TRBJ2-1; tentatively, D is TRBD2 (5 bases). V was cut by 3 bases and J by 15 bases, with 18 bases left in between. The CDR3 has 12 residues. Germline V gene lookup returns CDR1 GTSNPN and CDR2 SVGIG (reference sequence).

This clonotype was seen repeatedly, ten times or more. This chain's CDR3 is CASSQLDEQFF. In nucleotides, the CDR3 is TGTGCCAGCAGCCAACTTGATGAGCAGTTCTTC. The V gene is TRBV3-1, the J gene TRBJ2-1; no firm D call. Germline V gene lookup returns CDR1 LGHDT and CDR2 YNNKEL (reference sequence). The CDR3 runs 11 residues. V was shortened by 2 bases and J by 8 bases, with 4 bases between the two germline ends.

The J gene is TRBJ2-3, the V gene TRBV6-5; TRBD1 is a possible D gene (6 bases). V lost 2 bases to trimming and J lost 2 bases, with 11 bases between them. The CDR3 totals 15 residues. Germline CDR1 is MNHEY and CDR2 is SVGAGI. The CDR3 region is CASSYDRSPTDTQYF. CDR3 DNA: TGTGCCAGCAGTTACGACAGGAGCCCCACAGATACGCAGTATTTT.

The chain recombines TRBV7-2 with TRBJ2-4, with D possibly TRBD1 on 6 matching bases. The V end lost 5 bases, the J end lost 6 bases, and 20 bases lay between the germline ends. The CDR3 length is 16 residues. CDR1 SGHTA and CDR2 FQGNSA come from the germline V gene. This chain's CDR3 is CASSRRTEVKGNIQYF. CDR3 sequence (DNA): TGTGCCAGCAGCCGCCGGACAGAAGTGAAGGGAAACATTCAGTACTTC.

The chain uses TRBV6-1 and TRBJ1-1; D might be TRBD1 (5 bases). V was trimmed by 2 bases and J by 8 bases, leaving 12 bases between them. Germline V gene lookup returns CDR1 MNHNS and CDR2 SASEGT. This CDR3 has 13 residues. The CDR3 here is CASSESQGREAFF. CDR3 bases: TGTGCCAGCAGTGAATCGCAGGGAAGGGAAGCTTTCTTT.

The chain combines TRBV27 with TRBJ1-1; D remains unclear. The CDR3 extends over 13 amino acids. Trimming pared 4 bases from V and 7 bases from J, leaving 13 bases between. Germline-derived CDR1 and CDR2 are MNHEY and SMNVEV (reference sequence). The CDR3 loop is CASSSRTWGEAFF. The CDR3 bases are TGTGCCAGCAGTTCAAGGACCTGGGGTGAAGCTTTCTTT.

This chain joins TRBV5-1 and TRBJ1-6, with 8 bases fitting TRBD1. The J segment lost 3 bases and the V segment lost 1 base, leaving 6 bases of the junction unmatched. Germline CDR1 is SGHRS and CDR2 is YFSETQ. The CDR3 is made up of 17 amino acids. CDR3 amino acids: CASSLIPGGNYNSPLHF. As DNA, the CDR3 is TGCGCCAGCAGCTTGATCCCAGGGGGCAACTATAATTCACCCCTCCACTTT.

This clonotype was counted many times. The chain links TRBV2 to TRBJ2-1; 9 bases are shared with TRBD2. Germline V gives CDR1 SNHLY, CDR2 FYNNEI. The CDR3 is 14 amino acids. V lost 5 bases, J lost 8 bases, and 7 bases stayed unmatched. The DNA of the CDR3 is TGTGCCAGCAGTCCGGGACTAGCAGGCTATGAGCAGTTCTTC. Protein: CASSPGLAGYEQFF.

There are many counts of this clonotype. J is TRBJ2-7 and V is TRBV11-3, with 8 bases lining up with TRBD1. The V gene's germline CDR1 is SGHNT and CDR2 YENEEA. The CDR3 sequence is 14 residues long. V shed 1 base and J 4 bases; nucleotides not matched to a gene: 3. DNA of the CDR3: TGTGCCAGCAGCTTAGGGACAGGGCAATACGAGCAGTACTTC. It encodes CASSLGTGQYEQYF.

This clonotype has at least ten counts. This sequence joins TRBV6-2 or TRBV6-3 and TRBJ1-5; D perhaps matches TRBD1 (5 bases). The CDR3 is 14 amino acids. Germline V gives CDR1 MNHEY, CDR2 SVGEGT. V lost 5 bases to trimming and J lost 6 bases, with 14 bases between them. The CDR3 here is CASSGPGPGQPQHF. CDR3 nucleotides: TGTGCCAGCAGTGGACCAGGGCCTGGTCAGCCCCAGCATTTT.

V is TRBV6-2 or TRBV6-3 and J is TRBJ2-5; perhaps TRBD2 as D (7 bases). CDR1 MNHEY and CDR2 SVGEGT come from the germline V gene. Trimming pared 3 bases from V and 4 bases from J, leaving 18 bases between. The CDR3 has 16 residues. The CDR3 bases are TGTGCCAGCAGTTATTCCACCCGGGGGGCTCGAGAGACCCAGTACTTC. It yields the protein CASSYSTRGARETQYF.

This clonotype was seen at least ten times. The chain joins TRBV2 to TRBJ1-1; D is perhaps TRBD1 (5 bases). V gave up 8 bases and J gave up 0 bases, with 10 bases separating them. This CDR3 region has 13 residues. Germline CDR1 reads SNHLY; CDR2 reads FYNNEI. The CDR3 DNA reads as TGTGCCAGCGGGAGGGGCATGAACACTGAAGCTTTCTTT. Protein: CASGRGMNTEAFF. The entire variable domain, with the rest obtained from reference TRBV2 and TRBJ1-1, is as follows: EPEVTQTPSHQVTQMGQEVILRCVPISNHLYFYWYRQILGQKVEFLVSFYNNEISEKSEIFDDQFSVERPDGSNFTLKIRSTKLEDSAMYFCASGRGMNTEAFFGQGTRLTVV.

This clonotype was recorded only once. V is TRBV7-9 and J is TRBJ1-3, with D unclear. CDR1 is SEHNR, CDR2 FQNEAQ, per germline (reference sequence). CDR3 length equals 16 residues. V was pared by 2 bases and J by 2 bases, with 13 bases between. The CDR3 is CASSLSEGGTGNTIYF. DNA for the CDR3: TGTGCCAGCAGCTTATCTGAGGGAGGCACTGGAAACACCATATATTTT.

This clonotype showed up many times. J is TRBJ2-2 and V is TRBV7-2; D perhaps matches TRBD2 (6 bases). Trimming removed 2 bases from V and 5 bases from J, with 9 bases in between. CDR1 and CDR2 from the germline V gene are SGHTA and FQGNSA. CDR3 length: 14 residues. The CDR3 loop reads CASSLSGQTGELFF. CDR3 sequence (DNA): TGTGCCAGCAGCTTAAGCGGGCAAACCGGGGAGCTGTTTTTT.

A note on this clonotype: Given the absence of the conserved phenylalanine or tryptophan at the CDR3 end, a read error is likely. The chain has TRBV7-9 and TRBJ1-1; TRBD1 is a possible D gene (6 bases). V was trimmed by 7 bases and J by 1 base, leaving 13 bases between them. The CDR3 covers 14 residues. Germline V gene sequence: CDR1 SEHNR, CDR2 FQNEAQ (reference sequence). The CDR3 nucleotides read TGTGCCAGCACCCCAGAGGGGGGGAACACTGAAGCTTTCCTT. Its translation: CASTPEGGNTEAFL.